This TCR beta chain was recorded in a study of glioma-infiltrating T cells. About the study: Low-grade gliomas were grade II; glioblastomas were grade IV at initial diagnosis.

Note on this clonotype: One base away lies a much larger clone, so this may be a sequencing read error.

The CDR3 covers 15 residues. Germline V gives CDR1 MGHRA, CDR2 YSYEKL. TCR alpha and beta CDR3 regions were amplified from RNA using iRepertoire nested multiplex PCR. MiXCR, run by TCRdb on the multiplex PCR reads, gives a single entry per CDR3 protein. Of about 380,000 distinct CDR3 sequences listed, less than 50% are singletons. Sequenced input: glioma tissue, nonneoplastic brain tissue, or PBMCs (not recorded which). The clonotype originates from a human donor with low-grade glioma or glioblastoma, undergoing nonglioma brain surgery, or in good health (not recorded which). The J gene is TRBJ2-5, the V gene TRBV4-1; a possible D gene is TRBD2 (5 bases). In DNA form, the CDR3 reads TGCGTCAGCAGCCGGATCATCGGAGGCCAAGAGACCCAGTACTTC. Translating it yields CVSSRIIGGQETQYF.